These 11 T cell receptor beta chains were sequenced from one sample in a study of metastatic and nonmetastatic thyroid tumors (dated by TCRdb to 2018 to 2021). Before undergoing thyroid surgery, none of the patients had been given any kind of treatment. Libraries came from PCR. The reads were generated on an Illumina HiSeq 4000. TCRdb reprocessed the public reads (quality trimming at Q25 with fastp, clone calling with MiXCR) and kept in-frame beta chains. This sample holds about 18,000 clones; 25% to 30% were observed only once. The ten largest clones represent 20% to 25% of the sample. Sequencing input: tumor tissue. The receptors derive from a male donor with papillary thyroid cancer or a benign thyroid nodule (not recorded which). Some clones in this sample may be carry-over from other donors' samples.

The V call is TRBV5-1, the J call TRBJ2-7; 12 positions agree with TRBD2. Germline CDR1 and CDR2: SGHRS and YFSETQ. The CDR3 consists of 15 residues. Unmatched junction bases numbered 6, after V lost 1 base and J lost 7 bases. Written as DNA, the CDR3 is TGCGCCAGCAGCTTGACTAGCGGGAGGATCTGGGAGCAGTACTTC. It is translated as CASSLTSGRIWEQYF.

The chain joins TRBV20-1 to TRBJ2-7, with TRBD2 matching over 10 bases. Trimming took 2 bases from V and 4 from J; bases not matched to a gene: 8. The V gene's germline CDR1 is DFQATT and CDR2 SNEGSKA (reference sequence). CDR3 length: 15 amino acids. The CDR3, as DNA: TGCAGTGCTAGATCGACTAGCGGGTTCGCATACGAGCAGTACTTC. Its protein product is CSARSTSGFAYEQYF.

This clone qualifies as medium-sized (0.01 to 0.1%). The CDR3 DNA reads TGTGCCAGTAGTATACCCCAGGGCAGGGCCTATGGCTACACCTTC. Amino acid sequence: CASSIPQGRAYGYTF. This sequence joins TRBV19 and TRBJ1-2; D might be TRBD1 (5 bases). V was pared by 2 bases and J by 4 bases, with 14 bases between. The V gene's germline CDR1 is LNHDA and CDR2 SQIVND (reference sequence). The CDR3 consists of 15 residues.

Judged by abundance, this clone is medium-sized. The CDR3 region is CSVRAERHTEAFF. The CDR3 DNA is TGCAGTGTAAGGGCCGAGAGACACACTGAAGCTTTCTTT. The gene calls are TRBV20-1 and TRBJ1-1; D is ambiguous. The V end lost 7 bases, the J end lost 3 bases, and 15 bases lay between the germline ends. This CDR3 has 13 amino acids. Germline loops: CDR1 DFQATT, CDR2 SNEGSKA (reference sequence).

Only a few counts were recorded for this clone. The chain employs TRBV18 and TRBJ1-5; no firm D call. The V gene lost 3 bases and the J gene lost 3 bases, with 9 bases spanning the gap. Germline V lookup: CDR1 KGHSH, CDR2 LQKENI. The CDR3 is made up of 14 amino acids. As DNA, the CDR3 is TGTGCCAGCTCACCCGGATCTTCCAATCAGCCCCAGCATTTT. This gives the protein CASSPGSSNQPQHF. The full variable domain, its missing parts supplied by reference TRBV18 and TRBJ1-5, is NAGVMQNPRHLVRRRGQEARLRCSPMKGHSHVYWYRQLPEEGLKFMVYLQKENIIDESGMPKERFSAEFPKEGPSILRIQQVVRGDSAAYFCASSPGSSNQPQHFGDGTRLSIL.

This clone rates as medium-sized. The rearrangement joins TRBV20-1 to TRBJ2-1; TRBD2 might be the D (6 bases). Germline V gives CDR1 DFQATT, CDR2 SNEGSKA (reference sequence). The CDR3 has 13 residues. The DNA for the CDR3 is TGCGGGGGGAGCCGGGGAGGAGACAATGAGCAGTTCTTC. Residues: CGGSRGGDNEQFF.

This clone is labeled medium-sized. This chain links TRBV2 with TRBJ2-7, with D perhaps TRBD1 or TRBD2 (5 bases each). Trimming took 3 bases from V and 3 from J, leaving 15 bases between them. This CDR3 has 15 amino acids. CDR1 SNHLY and CDR2 FYNNEI come from the germline V gene. In DNA form, the CDR3 reads TGTGCCAGCAGTGATAATCCGGGACCGTACTACGAGCAGTACTTC. Translated, it gives CASSDNPGPYYEQYF.

Sample share makes this clone medium-sized. This chain links TRBV5-1 with TRBJ1-5; D remains unclear. Trimming took off 0 bases at V and 6 bases at J, with 7 bases between the two ends. The germline CDR1 and CDR2 sequences are SGHRS and YFSETQ. This CDR3 is 13 amino acids long. CDR3: CASSLAPSQPQHF. The CDR3 bases are TGCGCCAGCAGCTTGGCGCCTAGTCAGCCCCAGCATTTT.

This rearrangement joins TRBV11-2 to TRBJ2-7, with D perhaps matching TRBD1 or TRBD2 (6 bases each). The germline CDR1 and CDR2 sequences are SGHAT and FQNNGV. V was clipped by 2 bases and J by 5 bases, with 25 bases between them. The CDR3 spans 18 residues. The DNA for the CDR3 is TGTGCCAGCAGCTTATGTCAATTGGTTAGGGGGGCGAGCCACGAGCAGTACTTC. Translation: CASSLCQLVRGASHEQYF. Full variable domain (remainder filled in from reference TRBV11-2 and TRBJ2-7): EAGVAQSPRYKIIEKRQSVAFWCNPISGHATLYWYQQILGQGPKLLIQFQNNGVVDDSQLPKDRFSAERLKGVDSTLKIQPAKLEDSAVYLCASSLCQLVRGASHEQYFGPGTRLTVT.

This clone was seen at least ten times. The V gene is TRBV20-1, the J gene TRBJ2-5, with 10 bases identical to TRBD2. V gave up 5 bases and J gave up 5 bases; unmatched junction bases: 11. The CDR3 covers 15 residues. Germline V gene lookup returns CDR1 DFQATT and CDR2 SNEGSKA (reference sequence). CDR3 loop: CSADGSGGTMETQYF. The DNA of the CDR3 is TGCAGTGCTGACGGTAGCGGGGGGACTATGGAGACCCAGTACTTC.

The chain recombines TRBV11-2 with TRBJ2-1; D is unresolved. The CDR3 length is 11 residues. From germline, CDR1 is SGHAT and CDR2 FQNNGV. V was clipped by 1 base and J by 8 bases, with 3 bases between them. The CDR3 nucleotides are TGTGCCAGCAGCTTAGGACATGAGCAGTTCTTC. Translating it yields CASSLGHEQFF.